Listed here is a single T cell receptor (beta chain). The antigen this receptor binds is unknown. Base-call qualities are not available, and no considerably larger clone is one nucleotide away. The library was generated by the immunoSEQ multiplex PCR assay. For the multiplex PCR, a mixture combining 60 forward primers for TCR Vbeta segments and 13 reverse primers for TCR Jbeta segments was used. The CDR3 region of rearranged TCR beta genes was amplified from genomic DNA by a multiplex PCR assay. On the Illumina HiSeq System, the amplified TCR beta libraries were sequenced as 87-base-pair reads. Processing in the source paper ran as follows. A later analysis counted 65 million to 90 million unique TCR beta chains across the roughly 700 repertoires, and some 11 million of these chains were shared by at least two donors. To remove PCR and sequencing errors, raw reads were error-corrected and collapsed into unique sequences using a nearest-neighbor algorithm that merged closely related sequences. V, D and J gene segments were assigned by aligning CDR3 sequences to IMGT reference sequences. For a sequence to be retained, at least a six-nucleotide match to both a V gene segment and a J gene segment was required. Rearrangements were called productive when the CDR3 lacked stop codons and stayed in frame with V and J; all others were non-productive. Following IMGT convention, CDR3 was defined as the stretch from the second conserved V-encoded cysteine up to the conserved J-encoded phenylalanine. The earlier analysis of about 640 of the donors excluded any sequence lacking an unambiguous match to a single V gene segment. An earlier analysis of about 600 of the donors called V segments functional above 56.7% productive rearrangements and segregating when the between-donor standard deviation exceeded 5%. A statistical classification framework was built for diagnosing cytomegalovirus status from the catalog of TCR beta chain sequences. V and J gene assignment, in a later analysis, came from comparing TCR nucleotide sequences with IMGT/GENE-DB human TR gene sequences. A later analysis assigned CDR3 sequences and most-parsimonious VDJ recombination scenarios with the TCRdist pipeline. In a later analysis, each TCR beta chain was defined by its CDR3 amino acid sequence together with its V-gene family, and reads lacking a unique V-gene family were excluded. A later analysis removed several hundred highly shared, low-generation-probability nucleotide sequences to deal with suspected cross-contamination and a sequencing artifact. For each public chain, a later analysis derived a clonal expansion index from normalized ranks of inferred template counts within each repertoire. In a later analysis, generation probabilities were computed using a VDJ recombination model fitted to out-of-frame rearrangements, and the results were checked against IGoR. In a later analysis, hypergeometric tests were used to score TCR-TCR, TCR-HLA and TCR-CMV co-occurrence, with a repertoire-size bias correction applied to TCR pairs. False discovery rates were estimated in a later analysis by permuting HLA or CMV assignments 20 times. A later analysis grouped co-occurring TCRs with DBSCAN, adding TCRdist sequence similarity when clustering within HLA-allele-positive subsets. Repertoires with fewer than 30,000 or more than 120,000 public chains, plus five repertoires with anomalous nucleotide sharing, were excluded from co-occurrence clustering. TCRdb mirrors the immuneACCESS table, restricted to in-frame sequences. Some clones are absent from its copies; in checked studies, under half trace to an unresolved V gene, and the reason for the others is unknown. The V and J calls and clone size are taken from that table; D and trimming were inferred from the DNA. Within this sample are roughly 140,000 clones, with 70% to 90% of them counted one time only. Roughly 2.3% of the sample goes to the ten largest clones.

The data are from a study of cytomegalovirus exposure and HLA in healthy donors (dated by TCRdb to about 2017). For the study in its entirety: An earlier analysis of roughly 500 of the donors reported roughly 300 Gb of sequence data and some 120 million unique TCR beta sequences from around 200 million T cells. Roughly 300 gigabases of sequencing data and 78 million or so unique TCR sequences were included in an early release covering about 700 HLA-typed donors. Among the roughly 390 genotyped donors, about 85% belonged to the genetic ancestry cluster associated with self-reported Caucasian donors. The study was designed to test whether signatures of past pathogen exposure could be identified by cataloging public T cell receptors. The study used immunosequencing to profile the T cell repertoires of approximately 690 subjects and linked those repertoires to cytomegalovirus serostatus. In addition to the first cohort of 650 to 750 subjects, a separate validation cohort of about 120 different subjects was used. To predict cytomegalovirus infection status, the study brought together high-throughput TCR immunosequencing, statistical association of individual TCRs with disease status, and machine learning. A later analysis re-analyzed previously published TCR beta repertoires from 500 to 700 donors and added high-resolution HLA genotyping to study TCR occurrence patterns. The later analysis used no new phenotypic data to find candidate immune exposures, relying instead on TCR beta sequences and their occurrence across donors. An earlier analysis of several hundred of the donors applied high-throughput TCR beta sequencing to assess whether each TCR beta V gene segment acted as functional or pseudogenic. Donor age, sex, ethnicity and CMV serostatus were compiled alongside the repertoire data. In a later genetic analysis, genome-wide SNP genotypes for about three fifths of the 666 donors were used, and that subset was treated as a discovery cohort. All discovery cohort repertoires had been generated on a single sequencing platform. Class I and class II HLA loci were covered by the typing at four-digit resolution. Typing coverage differed by locus: A, B, C, DRB1 and DQB1 were typed in about 620-640 donors, DQA1 in around 500, DPA1 in over 600, and DPB1 in 400 to 480. Roughly five DR-DQ haplotypes were handled as single units for association and clustering, since linkage in the cohort was strong. On average, about 240,000 unique TCR beta nucleotide sequences were sequenced per donor among a few hundred genotyped donors of the cohort, with roughly 18% of those sequences being non-productive. The paper as a whole reports these results and caveats: Linkage disequilibrium might explain the correlated functional status among segregating V segments, but an unknown experimental factor could not be excluded. The cohort was sequenced for TCR beta chains only, and without alpha or paired-chain data the features that could be detected were limited. A later analysis found that most CMV-associated TCR beta chains appeared HLA-restricted, with HLA associations seemingly driven largely by CMV exposure. The authors suggested that the approach could potentially be extended to other disease states and immunological phenotypes. In vitro tests confirmed that three of the cytomegalovirus-associated TCR beta chains recognize cytomegalovirus antigens. Most TCR sequences were observed very rarely across donors, whereas some public TCRs were present in many individuals. Because counts were too low, some 17 rarely observed V segments, including chromosome 9 orphons, were left out of the earlier analysis of roughly 600 of the donors. A further reported finding was that TCR beta sequences accurately predicted the HLA-A and HLA-B alleles for most subjects in the first cohort. Assigning TCR associations to individual alleles was difficult when HLA alleles, especially DR and DQ, strongly co-occurred. Immune exposure information for the cohort was limited to CMV serostatus. HLA typing was unavailable for some donors at each locus, so association tests used only the typed subset. A later analysis found that TCR association rates varied across HLA loci, with DRB1 alleles showing the most associated TCRs and HLA-C alleles the fewest. A later analysis found that HLA-associated TCR beta chains were more clonally expanded and had lower generation probabilities than equally common non-associated chains. Broadly in line with IMGT annotations, most TCR beta V segments showed up in productive rearrangements about 87% or about 30% of the time in an earlier analysis of approximately 640 of the donors. The classifier was reported to diagnose cytomegalovirus status with high specificity and sensitivity in both the original and validation cohorts. In a later genetic analysis, fewer N-insertions in productive TCRs were reported among donors in an Asian-associated ancestry cluster than the roughly 700-donor mean. V-gene and J-gene trimming of TCR beta chains was associated with a missense DCLRE1C variant in a later genetic analysis, and the association was replicated in an independent cohort. A group of highly shared sequence variants was considered likely to be a technical artifact of the sequencing pipeline. Because the 87-base-pair reads could not distinguish some IMGT-functional V segments, including TRBV6-2 and TRBV6-3, those segments were excluded. In the study, approximately 160 TCR beta chains were listed as associated with cytomegalovirus. A later analysis associated 16,951 TCR beta sequences with specific HLA alleles at a false discovery rate of 0.05. Roughly uniform sequencing depth across donors was assumed in presence/absence analyses, although this assumption may not hold. Several of the top co-occurrence clusters appeared to be linked to parvovirus B19, influenza, CMV and Epstein-Barr virus, according to a later analysis.

The CDR3 spans 16 residues, from the cysteine through the phenylalanine. Only CDR3 DNA remains: 48 bases, in frame from the first base. CDR1 and CDR2 are drawn from the germline V gene: SGHTA, FQGNSA. V and J are trimmed by 5 bases and 4 bases, and the gene matches miss 12 bases of the junction. The cohort consisted of more than 650 healthy bone marrow donors. At the time of sampling, every cohort member was nominally healthy, though immune exposures that went unrecorded were likely present. The donor tested CMV seronegative and was one of the 352 seronegative cohort members. Every donor gave a peripheral blood sample, and the peripheral blood mononuclear cells from that sample were used for TCR beta sequencing. The Qiagen DNeasy Blood Extraction Kit was used to extract genomic DNA from the blood cell samples.

The sequencing sample was made of PBMCs. The receptor was isolated from a woman younger than 35 in good health and CMV-seronegative. In this chain, TRBV7-2 is recombined with TRBJ2-5, with 8 central nucleotides matching TRBD2. The CDR3 region: CASSPQGVAGRETQYF. DNA sequence: TGTGCCAGCAGCCCACAAGGGGTAGCGGGACGAGAGACCCAGTACTTC.